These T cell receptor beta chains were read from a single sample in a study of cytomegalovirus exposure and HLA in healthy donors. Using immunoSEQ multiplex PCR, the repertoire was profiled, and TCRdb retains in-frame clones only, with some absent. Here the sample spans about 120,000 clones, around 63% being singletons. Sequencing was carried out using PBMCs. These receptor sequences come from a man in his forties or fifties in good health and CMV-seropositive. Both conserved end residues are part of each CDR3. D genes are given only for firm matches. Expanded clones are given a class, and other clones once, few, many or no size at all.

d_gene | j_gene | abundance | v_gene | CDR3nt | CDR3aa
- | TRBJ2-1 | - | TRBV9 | TGTGCCAGCAGTACAGGGGGGGCCTACAATGAGCAGTTCTTC | CASSTGGAYNEQFF
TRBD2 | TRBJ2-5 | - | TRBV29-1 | TGCAGCGTCAGTACTAGCGACCAAGAGACCCAGTACTTC | CSVSTSDQETQYF
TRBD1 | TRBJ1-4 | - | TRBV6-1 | TGTGCCAGCAGCGAACCAGGGGGCGCGACTAATGAAAAACTGTTTTTT | CASSEPGGATNEKLFF
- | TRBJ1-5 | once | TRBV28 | TGTGCCAGCAGTTTTTGGGGGAGGGGCGGTGGGAGCAATCAGCCCCAGCATTTT | CASSFWGRGGGSNQPQHF
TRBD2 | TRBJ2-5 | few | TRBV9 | TGTGCCAGCAGCGTAGCAGGCGGGGGGGAGACCCAGTACTTC | CASSVAGGGETQYF
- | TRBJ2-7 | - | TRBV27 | TGTGCCAGCAGTCTCTATAGTACAGGCTACGAGCAGTACTTC | CASSLYSTGYEQYF
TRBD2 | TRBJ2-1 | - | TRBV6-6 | TGTGCCAGCAGTTACCTAGCGGGGGGGTACAATGAGCAGTTCTTC | CASSYLAGGYNEQFF
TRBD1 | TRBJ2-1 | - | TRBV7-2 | TGTGCCAGCAGCTTTGACAGGGCCAATGAGCAGTTCTTC | CASSFDRANEQFF
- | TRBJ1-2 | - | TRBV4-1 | TGCGCCAGCAGCCAAGTAGGGTTTTGGGAGAATGGCTACACCTTC | CASSQVGFWENGYTF
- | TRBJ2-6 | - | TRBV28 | TGTGCCAGCAGTTTTATAGGGAGCTCTGGGGCCAACGTCCTGACTTTC | CASSFIGSSGANVLTF
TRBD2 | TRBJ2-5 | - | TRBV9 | TGTGCCAGCAGCGTAGCCGACCGTGCTTGGCGGGGGGCCACCCAAGAGACCCAGTACTTC | CASSVADRAWRGATQETQYF
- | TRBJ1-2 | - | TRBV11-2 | TGTGCCAGCAGCCTAACGGGGGTTAGTGGCTACACCTTC | CASSLTGVSGYTF
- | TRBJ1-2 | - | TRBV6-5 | TGTGCCAGCAGTTACTCTAGGAACAGGGCTAACTATGGCTACACCTTC | CASSYSRNRANYGYTF
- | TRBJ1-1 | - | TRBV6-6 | TGTGCCAGCAGTTACTCTGGCGGGGGTTTAACTGAAGCTTTCTTT | CASSYSGGGLTEAFF